This T cell receptor beta chain was found in a study of T cell changes during pregnancy in multiple sclerosis. Sequencing used immunoSEQ multiplex PCR; TCRdb keeps in-frame clones, though not all of them. The table has fewer than 70,000 clones, roughly nine tenths seen once; the top ten hold about 2.3%. Trimming took off 2 bases at V and 4 bases at J, with 12 bases between the two ends. This CDR3 contains 14 residues. Germline values: CDR1 SGDLS, CDR2 YYNGEE. The sample was peripheral blood, taken in the first trimester of pregnancy. V and J are TRBV9 and TRBJ1-1; D possibly corresponds to TRBD1 (6 bases). The sequence was obtained from a female donor with multiple sclerosis, enrolled in a pregnancy study. In DNA, the CDR3 is TGTGCCAGCAGCGTGGATAGCAGGGGCACTGAAGCTTTCTTT. Translation: CASSVDSRGTEAFF.